The 27 T cell receptor beta chains below were found in one sample sequenced in a study of blood T cell repertoires in COVID-19. Generated by immunoSEQ multiplex PCR, the TCRdb table keeps only in-frame clones and is missing some. The data contain under 250,000 clones, roughly 80% of them singletons. The sequencing input was peripheral blood. All receptors derive from a woman over 75 with acute or convalescent COVID-19.

The V gene is TRBV6-5, the J gene TRBJ1-6, with D unclear. The length of the CDR3 is 16 residues. Trimming pared 0 bases from V and 5 bases from J, leaving 11 bases between. Germline V gene data show CDR1 as MNHEY and CDR2 as SVGAGI. The CDR3 nucleotides are TGTGCCAGCAGTTACTCGTTCAGGTTGAATAATTCACCCCTCCACTTT. It is translated as CASSYSFRLNNSPLHF.

The chain has TRBV19 and TRBJ2-6, with 9 bases that match TRBD1. V was clipped by 5 bases and J by 0 bases; unmatched bases: 5. Germline CDR1 LNHDA, CDR2 SQIVND (reference sequence). This CDR3 is built from 17 residues. DNA for the CDR3: TGTGCCAGTAGTCGGACAGGGGCCAGCTCTGGGGCCAACGTCCTGACTTTC. Protein sequence: CASSRTGASSGANVLTF.

The chain uses TRBV7-7 and TRBJ1-3; 7 nucleotides match TRBD1. The CDR3 runs to 14 residues. In germline, CDR1 is SSHAT, CDR2 FNYEAQ (reference sequence). V lost 5 bases and J lost 3; bases outside the gene matches: 4. The CDR3: CASSPGTDGNTIYF. The CDR3 coding sequence is TGTGCCAGCAGCCCCGGGACAGATGGAAACACCATATATTTT. Full variable domain (rest looked up from reference TRBV7-7 and TRBJ1-3): GAGVSQSPRYKVTKRGQDVTLRCDPISSHATLYWYQQALGQGPEFLTYFNYEAQPDKSGLPSDRFSAERPEGSISTLTIQRTEQRDSAMYRCASSPGTDGNTIYFGEGSWLTVV.

V gene TRBV3-1 (or the pseudogene TRBV3-2) combines with J gene TRBJ1-1; no clear D. V dropped 3 bases and J dropped 5 bases, with 7 bases sitting between them. The CDR3 contains 12 residues. The germline CDR1 and CDR2 sequences are LGHDT and YNNKEL (reference sequence). The CDR3 region has the DNA TGTGCCAGCAGCCAGATGGAGACTGAAGCTTTCTTT. This sequence encodes CASSQMETEAFF.

The chain carries TRBV18 and TRBJ2-2; D might be TRBD1 (6 bases). There are 16 residues in the CDR3. V lost 0 bases to trimming and J lost 1 base, with 9 bases between them. Germline lookup yields CDR1 KGHSH and CDR2 LQKENI. The CDR3 DNA is TGTGCCAGCTCACCACCCAGGGGCTGGAACACCGGGGAGCTGTTTTTT. Its translation is CASSPPRGWNTGELFF.

The sample holds a few counts of this clone. The V call is TRBV7-9, the J call TRBJ1-2; 7 bases agree with TRBD1. Unmatched junction bases numbered 7, after V lost 8 bases and J lost 4 bases. Looked up from germline, CDR1 is SEHNR and CDR2 is FQNEAQ (reference sequence). The length of the CDR3 is 13 residues. CDR3 region: CASVHDRAYGYTF. The CDR3 region has the DNA TGTGCCAGCGTTCATGACAGGGCCTATGGCTACACCTTC.

The chain joins TRBV28 to TRBJ1-4; D gene ambiguous. The germline V gene has CDR1 MDHEN and CDR2 SYDVKM. This CDR3 contains 16 residues. The V end lost 6 bases, the J end lost 8 bases, and 22 bases lay between the germline ends. In nucleotides, the CDR3 is TGTGCCAGCAGCTCTCAGAAAGGGAGATTGGGAGAAAAACTGTTTTTT. Protein product: CASSSQKGRLGEKLFF.

J is TRBJ1-2 and V is TRBV6-2 or TRBV6-3; 7 bases align to TRBD1. V lost 0 bases, J lost 2 bases, and 12 bases stayed unmatched. CDR1 MNHEY and CDR2 SVGEGT come from the germline V gene. CDR3 length: 18 residues. CDR3: CASSYSIFSGTANYGYTF. DNA of the CDR3: TGTGCCAGCAGTTACTCGATATTTTCTGGGACAGCGAACTATGGCTACACCTTC.

This chain uses TRBV6-2 or TRBV6-3 with TRBJ1-2; D might be TRBD1 (6 bases). This CDR3 comprises 16 residues. V lost 6 bases and J 2 bases, leaving 19 bases between the germline ends. Per germline, CDR1 MNHEY and CDR2 SVGEGT. The CDR3 is CASSPHSTGQNYGYTF. The CDR3 nucleotides read TGTGCCAGCAGCCCACATTCTACAGGACAGAACTATGGCTACACCTTC.

The table lists this clone with a few counts. The CDR3 sequence is CSVEDTGQGRNEQFF. The CDR3 DNA reads TGCAGCGTTGAAGATACGGGACAGGGGCGGAATGAGCAGTTCTTC. This sequence joins TRBV29-1 and TRBJ2-1; TRBD1 matches 10 bases. J was trimmed by 7 bases and V by 0 bases; bases with no gene match: 6. The V gene's germline CDR1 is SQVTM and CDR2 ANQGSEA. This CDR3 contains 15 residues.

The chain uses TRBV6-5 and TRBJ1-5, with a possible D match to TRBD1 (6 bases). This CDR3 has 13 amino acids. In germline, CDR1 is MNHEY, CDR2 SVGAGI. Deletions cut 7 bases from V and 7 bases from J, with 14 bases between. The CDR3, as DNA: TGTGCCAGCAACAGGGAGTCTGGCCAGCCCCAGCATTTT. It yields the protein CASNRESGQPQHF.

In its sample, this clone was seen a few times. The chain has TRBV12-5 and TRBJ1-1, with TRBD1 identical over 7 bases. The CDR3 consists of 14 residues. In germline, CDR1 is LGHNT, CDR2 FRNRAP. Losses at the gene ends were 7 bases for V and 1 base for J; bases not matched to a gene: 6. The DNA for the CDR3 is TGTGCTAGTGATCCCTCAGGGGGGAACACTGAAGCTTTCTTT. Translating gives CASDPSGGNTEAFF.

The chain links TRBV7-2 to TRBJ2-7; 7 nucleotides line up with TRBD2. The CDR3 runs 16 residues. The V and J ends lost 7 bases and 0 bases, in that order; junction bases with no gene match: 12. Germline-derived CDR1 and CDR2 are SGHTA and FQGNSA. CDR3 in DNA: TGTGCCAGCAATCCCCCCGGGAGGCCCCCCTCCTACGAGCAGTACTTC. This translates into CASNPPGRPPSYEQYF. Drawing the rest from reference TRBV7-2 and TRBJ2-7, the complete variable domain is GAGVSQSPSNKVTEKGKDVELRCDPISGHTALYWYRQSLGQGLEFLIYFQGNSAPDKSGLPSDRFSAERTGGSVSTLTIQRTQQEDSAVYLCASNPPGRPPSYEQYFGPGTRLTVT.

The rearrangement joins TRBV11-3 to TRBJ2-1, with TRBD2 matching over 10 bases. There are 17 residues in the CDR3. The V and J ends lost 1 base and 4 bases, in that order; junction bases with no gene match: 7. CDR1 and CDR2 from the germline V gene are SGHNT and YENEEA. The CDR3 spells CASSLGRAGGWYNEQFF. CDR3 DNA: TGTGCCAGCAGCTTAGGGAGAGCGGGAGGGTGGTACAATGAGCAGTTCTTC.

This clone was seen once. The V call is TRBV5-1, the J call TRBJ2-3; D gene unclear. CDR1 SGHRS and CDR2 YFSETQ come from the germline V gene. The CDR3 is 14 amino acids. The V end lost 0 bases, the J end lost 5 bases, and 10 bases lay between the germline ends. CDR3 residues: CASSLVRGEDTQYF. For the CDR3, the DNA is TGCGCCAGCAGCTTGGTTAGAGGAGAAGATACGCAGTATTTT.

This clone showed up just a few times. This chain's CDR3 is CASSESRSGGGETQYF. DNA of the CDR3: TGTGCCAGCAGTGAAAGTCGTAGCGGGGGAGGGGAGACCCAGTACTTC. The chain joins TRBV2 to TRBJ2-5; 9 bases are a match to TRBD2. Germline values: CDR1 SNHLY, CDR2 FYNNEI. This CDR3 comprises 16 residues. The ends lost 2 bases at V and 5 bases at J; junction bases unmatched: 9.

This clone appeared a few times. The chain links TRBV6-5 to TRBJ1-1, with a possible D match to TRBD1 (5 bases). Trimming shortened V by 7 bases and J by 1 base, and 10 bases separated the two germline ends. The germline CDR1 and CDR2 sequences are MNHEY and SVGAGI. CDR3 length: 13 amino acids. This CDR3 is CASNGHWNTEAFF. Here the CDR3 DNA reads TGTGCCAGCAACGGACACTGGAACACTGAAGCTTTCTTT.

This sequence joins TRBV6-5 and TRBJ2-7; 8 bases line up with TRBD2. The CDR3 runs 16 residues. V was clipped by 0 bases and J by 0 bases; unmatched bases: 4. The germline V gene has CDR1 MNHEY and CDR2 SVGAGI. CDR3 sequence reads: CASSYSIAGSSYEQYF. CDR3 in DNA: TGTGCCAGCAGTTACTCTATAGCGGGGAGCTCCTACGAGCAGTACTTC.

V is TRBV5-1 and J is TRBJ2-5, with 8 bases matching TRBD2. CDR3 length equals 15 residues. CDR1 and CDR2 from the germline V gene are SGHRS and YFSETQ. With V trimmed by 3 bases and J by 2 bases, 6 bases remained unmatched. CDR3 sequence: CASSSTSGGQETQYF. The CDR3, as DNA: TGCGCCAGCAGCTCCACTAGCGGAGGTCAAGAGACCCAGTACTTC.

This chain's CDR3 is CSVPDDGYTF. The DNA of the CDR3 is TGCAGCGTGCCAGATGATGGCTACACCTTC. This chain uses TRBV29-1 with TRBJ1-2; D is unresolved. The germline CDR1 and CDR2 sequences are SQVTM and ANQGSEA. The CDR3 loop spans 10 amino acids. Trimming left V 6 bases short and J 6 bases short, with 8 bases between. The full variable domain, with the rest looked up from reference TRBV29-1 and TRBJ1-2, is SAVISQKPSRDICQRGTSLTIQCQVDSQVTMMFWYRQQPGQSLTLIATANQGSEATYESGFVIDKFPISRPNLTFSTLTVSNMSPEDSSIYLCSVPDDGYTFGSGTRLTVV.

The CDR3 here is CASSVLLSGTGTDTQYF. The CDR3 DNA is TGTGCCAGTAGTGTACTGCTTAGCGGGACAGGCACAGATACGCAGTATTTT. The chain recombines TRBV19 with TRBJ2-3; tentatively, D is TRBD2 (8 bases). The length of the CDR3 is 17 residues. Germline CDR1 LNHDA, CDR2 SQIVND (reference sequence). Trimming pared 5 bases from V and 1 base from J, leaving 19 bases between.

This sequence joins TRBV10-3 and TRBJ1-5; maybe TRBD1 (5 bases). The V end was cut by 3 bases, the J end by 3 bases, with 12 bases between. Germline V gene lookup returns CDR1 ENHRY and CDR2 SYGVKD. The CDR3 contains 15 residues. The CDR3 region is CAISEGADPNQPQHF. DNA of the CDR3: TGTGCCATCAGTGAAGGGGCAGACCCCAATCAGCCCCAGCATTTT.

CDR3 sequence: CASSLTGREGNTEAFF. In DNA, the CDR3 is TGCGCCAGCAGCTTGACAGGACGGGAGGGGAACACTGAAGCTTTCTTT. This chain links TRBV5-1 with TRBJ1-1; D is possibly TRBD1 (5 bases). Deletions cut 1 base from V and 1 base from J, with 14 bases between. This CDR3 is 16 amino acids long. Germline CDR1 is SGHRS and CDR2 is YFSETQ.

The genes are TRBV4-2 and TRBJ2-3, with 7 bases fitting TRBD2. Looked up from germline, CDR1 is LGHNA and CDR2 is YNFKEQ. The CDR3 runs to 16 residues. V gave up 0 bases and J gave up 3 bases; unmatched junction bases: 6. The CDR3 DNA is TGTGCCAGCAGCCAAGAGGACTCGGGGGGTACAGATACGCAGTATTTT. It specifies CASSQEDSGGTDTQYF.

The chain links TRBV5-1 to TRBJ2-5, with 8 bases fitting TRBD1. CDR1 and CDR2 from the germline V gene are SGHRS and YFSETQ. The CDR3 runs 16 residues. V lost 0 bases, J lost 5 bases, and 9 bases stayed unmatched. The CDR3 DNA follows: TGCGCCAGCAGCTTGGGTGAAGCACAGGGGGTCGAGACCCAGTACTTC. Its translation is CASSLGEAQGVETQYF.

The rearrangement uses TRBV9 and TRBJ1-2; D is uncertain. From germline, CDR1 is SGDLS and CDR2 YYNGEE. V lost 3 bases to trimming and J lost 4 bases, with 13 bases between them. CDR3 size: 14 residues. The chain's CDR3 is CASSEGSGPYGYTF. The CDR3 DNA sequence: TGTGCCAGCAGCGAAGGTTCAGGTCCCTATGGCTACACCTTC. The whole variable domain, remainder taken from reference TRBV9 and TRBJ1-2, is DSGVTQTPKHLITATGQRVTLRCSPRSGDLSVYWYQQSLDQGLQFLIQYYNGEERAKGNILERFSAQQFPDLHSELNLSSLELGDSALYFCASSEGSGPYGYTFGSGTRLTVV.

The chain employs TRBV10-3 and TRBJ1-2, with D possibly being TRBD1 (6 bases). This CDR3 spans 13 amino acids. Germline CDR1 and CDR2: ENHRY and SYGVKD. V lost 5 bases and J lost 6, with 13 bases in between. CDR3 in amino acids: CAISSDQGNGYTF. The CDR3 DNA is TGTGCCATCAGTTCGGACCAGGGGAATGGCTACACCTTC.